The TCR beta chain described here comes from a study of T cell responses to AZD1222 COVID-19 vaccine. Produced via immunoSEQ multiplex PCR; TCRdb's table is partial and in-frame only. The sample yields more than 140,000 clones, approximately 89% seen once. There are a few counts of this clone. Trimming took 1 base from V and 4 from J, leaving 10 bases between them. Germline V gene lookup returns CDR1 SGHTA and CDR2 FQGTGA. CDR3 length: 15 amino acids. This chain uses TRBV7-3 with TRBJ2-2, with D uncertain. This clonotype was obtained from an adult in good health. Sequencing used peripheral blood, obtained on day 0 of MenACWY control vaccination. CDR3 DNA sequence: TGTGCCAGCAGCTTAAGAACCCCGGGCACCGGGGAGCTGTTTTTT. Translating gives CASSLRTPGTGELFF.